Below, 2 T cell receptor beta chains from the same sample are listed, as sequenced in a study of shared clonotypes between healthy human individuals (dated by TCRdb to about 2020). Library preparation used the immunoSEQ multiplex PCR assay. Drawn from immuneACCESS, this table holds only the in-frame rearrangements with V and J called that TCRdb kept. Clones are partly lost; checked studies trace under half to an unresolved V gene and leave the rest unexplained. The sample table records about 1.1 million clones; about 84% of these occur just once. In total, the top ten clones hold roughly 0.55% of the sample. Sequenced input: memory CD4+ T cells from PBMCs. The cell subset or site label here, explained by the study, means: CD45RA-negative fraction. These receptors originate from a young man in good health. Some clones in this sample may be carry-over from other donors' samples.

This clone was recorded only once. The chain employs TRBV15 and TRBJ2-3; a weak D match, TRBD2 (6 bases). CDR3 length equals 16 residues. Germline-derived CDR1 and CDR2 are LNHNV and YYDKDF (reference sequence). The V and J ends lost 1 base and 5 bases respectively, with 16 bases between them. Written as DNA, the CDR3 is TGTGCCACCAGCAGAGTCGGCGGGAATGCTTTAGATACGCAGTATTTT. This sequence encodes CATSRVGGNALDTQYF.

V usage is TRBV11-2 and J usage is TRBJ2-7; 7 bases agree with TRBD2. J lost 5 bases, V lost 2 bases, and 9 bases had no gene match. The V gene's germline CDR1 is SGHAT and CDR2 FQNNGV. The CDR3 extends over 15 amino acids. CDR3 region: CASSLMPSRGNEQYF. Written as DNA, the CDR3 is TGTGCCAGCAGCTTAATGCCATCGCGGGGGAACGAGCAGTACTTC.